The present TCR beta chain was sequenced within a study of cytomegalovirus exposure and HLA in healthy donors. Study information: About four fifths of 350 to 400 genotyped donors fell in the Caucasian-associated ancestry cluster. Findings of the study overall: Investigators reported 150 to 200 TCR beta chains as tied to cytomegalovirus. The HLA-A and HLA-B alleles of most subjects were reportedly predicted accurately from TCR beta sequences.

This clone turned up a few times. Its antigen is not known. Germline V gene sequence: CDR1 SGHTA, CDR2 FQGNSA. The J segment lost 4 bases and the V segment lost 5 bases, leaving 6 bases of the junction unmatched. The length of the CDR3 is 14 residues. The PCR ran on 60 Vbeta and 13 Jbeta primers. The protocol was immunoSEQ multiplex PCR, while the TCRdb copy is restricted to in-frame clones and leaves out a portion. The table has 180,000 or so clones, 75% to 80% seen once; the top ten hold over 13%. Sequencing used PBMCs. This receptor was obtained from a man between 45 and 60 years old in good health and CMV-seropositive. The V call is TRBV7-2, the J call TRBJ1-2; 8 nucleotides match TRBD1. In DNA, the CDR3 is TGTGCCAGCAGCGGAGGGACAGGAGGCTATGGCTACACCTTC. This codes for CASSGGTGGYGYTF. Full variable domain (outside the CDR3, taken from reference TRBV7-2 and TRBJ1-2): GAGVSQSPSNKVTEKGKDVELRCDPISGHTALYWYRQSLGQGLEFLIYFQGNSAPDKSGLPSDRFSAERTGGSVSTLTIQRTQQEDSAVYLCASSGGTGGYGYTFGSGTRLTVV.